This T cell receptor beta chain was captured in a study of blood T cell repertoires in COVID-19. Study-level background: Specimens from acute and convalescent COVID-19 originated in the United States, Italy and Spain. PBMCs, B-cell-depleted T cells, or T cells provided the cDNA or gDNA that made up the material.

Authors' data handling: The assay estimated nucleated cells by amplifying reference gene primers. Assay: immunoSEQ multiplex PCR; the TCRdb copy retains only in-frame clones and omits some. The V and J calls and clone size come from that table; D and trimming were worked out from the DNA. The sample records roughly 200,000 clones, 84% being singletons. Germline assignment: CDR1 SGHVS and CDR2 FQNEAQ. Trimming left V 5 bases short and J 0 bases short, with 22 bases between. CDR3 length: 18 amino acids. The sequenced material came from peripheral blood. The rearrangement joins TRBV7-8 to TRBJ1-2, with D unresolved. This TCR was sampled from a woman between 70 and 85 years old with active or convalescent COVID-19. The CDR3 is CASSTPRDRAESNYGYTF. DNA for the CDR3: TGTGCCAGCAGCACCCCTCGGGATCGAGCAGAGTCTAACTATGGCTACACCTTC.